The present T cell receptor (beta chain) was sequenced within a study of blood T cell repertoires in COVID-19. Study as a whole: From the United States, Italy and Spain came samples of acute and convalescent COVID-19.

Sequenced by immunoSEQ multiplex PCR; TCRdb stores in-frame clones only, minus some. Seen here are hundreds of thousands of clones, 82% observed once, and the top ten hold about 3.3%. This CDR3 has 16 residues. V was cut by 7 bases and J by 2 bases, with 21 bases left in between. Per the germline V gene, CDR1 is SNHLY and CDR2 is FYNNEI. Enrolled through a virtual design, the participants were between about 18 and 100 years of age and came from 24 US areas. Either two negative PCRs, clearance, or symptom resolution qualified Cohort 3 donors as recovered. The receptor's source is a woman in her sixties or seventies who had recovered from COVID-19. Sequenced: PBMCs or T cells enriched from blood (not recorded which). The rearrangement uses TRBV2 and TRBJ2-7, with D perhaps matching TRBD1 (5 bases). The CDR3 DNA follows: TGTGCCAGCATCCATCGCCTGAACAGGACGCCCTACGAGCAGTACTTC. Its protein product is CASIHRLNRTPYEQYF.